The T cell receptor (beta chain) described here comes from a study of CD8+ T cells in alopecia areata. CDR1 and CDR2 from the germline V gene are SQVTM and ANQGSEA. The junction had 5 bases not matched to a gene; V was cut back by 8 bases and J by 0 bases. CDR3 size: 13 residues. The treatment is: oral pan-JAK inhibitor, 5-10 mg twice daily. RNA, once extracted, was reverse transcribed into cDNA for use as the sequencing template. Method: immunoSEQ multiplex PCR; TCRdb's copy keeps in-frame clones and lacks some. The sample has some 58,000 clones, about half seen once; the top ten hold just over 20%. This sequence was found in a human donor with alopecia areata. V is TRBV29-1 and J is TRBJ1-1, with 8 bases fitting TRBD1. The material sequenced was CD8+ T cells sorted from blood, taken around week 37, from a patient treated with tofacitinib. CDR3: CSIRQGLNTEAFF. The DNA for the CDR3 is TGCAGCATCCGACAGGGGTTGAACACTGAAGCTTTCTTT.